Shown below are 29 T cell receptor beta chains from a single sample sequenced in a study of blood T cell repertoires in COVID-19. The assay was immunoSEQ multiplex PCR, and TCRdb's table has in-frame clones only and misses some. Among under 95,000 clones listed, approximately 85% were seen once. Sequenced sample: peripheral blood. These receptors all come from a woman over 75 with COVID-19, enrolled during active disease.

This chain joins TRBV29-1 and TRBJ2-3; TRBD2 is a possible D gene (6 bases). V shed 7 bases and J shed 0 bases, with 8 bases lying between them. The CDR3 spans 12 residues. Germline values: CDR1 SQVTM, CDR2 ANQGSEA. The CDR3 is CSAGTSTDTQYF. For the CDR3, the DNA is TGCAGCGCTGGGACTAGCACAGATACGCAGTATTTT.

V usage is TRBV30 and J usage is TRBJ1-5, with TRBD1 identical over 7 bases. CDR3 length: 14 amino acids. Germline V gene data show CDR1 as GTSNPN and CDR2 as SVGIG (reference sequence). J gave up 3 bases and V 1 base, and 3 bases lay outside the gene matches. The DNA for the CDR3 is TGTGCCTGGAGTGAGGGGGCCATCAATCAGCCCCAGCATTTT. Translated, it gives CAWSEGAINQPQHF.

The rearrangement links TRBV19 to TRBJ1-3, with D tentatively TRBD1 (6 bases). Germline lookup yields CDR1 LNHDA and CDR2 SQIVND (reference sequence). The CDR3 has 13 residues. Between the trimmed V and J ends, which lost 5 bases and 11 bases, there was a span of 16 bases. CDR3 DNA: TGTGCCAGTAGTGTGCCAGGGGTCACCGCCATATATTTT. This gives the protein CASSVPGVTAIYF.

The gene calls are TRBV3-1 (or the pseudogene TRBV3-2) and TRBJ2-5, with D tentatively TRBD1 (5 bases). Germline V gives CDR1 LGHDT, CDR2 YNNKEL (reference sequence). The CDR3 runs to 13 residues. V was clipped by 2 bases and J by 5 bases, with 9 bases between them. The CDR3 sequence: CASSQQGRETQYF. CDR3 sequence (DNA): TGTGCCAGCAGCCAACAGGGCAGGGAGACCCAGTACTTC.

V usage is TRBV30 and J usage is TRBJ2-7; D possibly corresponds to TRBD2 (6 bases). The CDR3 has 16 amino acids. Germline V lookup: CDR1 GTSNPN, CDR2 SVGIG (reference sequence). Trimming pared 2 bases from V and 3 bases from J, leaving 20 bases between. The CDR3 reads CAWSIPSGVALYEQYF. In nucleotides, the CDR3 is TGTGCCTGGAGTATACCATCGGGGGTAGCCCTCTACGAGCAGTACTTC.

The rearrangement uses TRBV3-1 (or the pseudogene TRBV3-2) and TRBJ1-2; 7 bases align to TRBD1. Unmatched junction bases numbered 6, after V lost 1 base and J lost 4 bases. The CDR3 consists of 15 residues. Germline V gene lookup returns CDR1 LGHDT and CDR2 YNNKEL (reference sequence). The CDR3 protein is CASSQGTGTTYGYTF. The CDR3 coding sequence is TGTGCCAGCAGCCAAGGGACAGGCACTACCTATGGCTACACCTTC.

The chain couples TRBV4-1 to TRBJ1-4; weak D call: TRBD1 (6 bases). Trimming removed 0 bases at V and 8 bases at J, with 16 bases between. The CDR3 has 16 amino acids. The germline gives CDR1 MGHRA, CDR2 YSYEKL. In DNA, the CDR3 is TGCGCCAGCAGCCAAGACTGGTCAGGGGTTGGGGAAAAACTGTTTTTT. It translates to CASSQDWSGVGEKLFF.

The chain is built from TRBV2 and TRBJ2-3; 9 bases are a match to TRBD2. CDR3 length: 14 amino acids. Trimming took 5 bases from V and 4 from J; bases not matched to a gene: 4. Germline V gene sequence: CDR1 SNHLY, CDR2 FYNNEI. CDR3 coding DNA: TGTGCCAGCAGTCGATTAGCGGGGGCAGATACGCAGTATTTT. Protein: CASSRLAGADTQYF.

The V and J genes are TRBV10-3 and TRBJ2-3, with 10 nucleotides matching TRBD2. Germline V gives CDR1 ENHRY, CDR2 SYGVKD. The CDR3 runs 18 residues. V gave up 1 base and J gave up 4 bases; unmatched junction bases: 11. CDR3 nucleotides: TGTGCCATCAGTGAGTTTTCAGTTACTAGCGGGGCCGCAGATACGCAGTATTTT. The encoded protein is CAISEFSVTSGAADTQYF.

The J gene is TRBJ1-2, the V gene TRBV4-2; D possibly corresponds to TRBD1 (6 bases). The CDR3 contains 14 residues. Germline V gene sequence: CDR1 LGHNA, CDR2 YNFKEQ. V was trimmed by 0 bases and J by 4 bases, leaving 9 bases between them. Written as DNA, the CDR3 is TGTGCCAGCAGCCAAGAAGTGGGGGCCTATGGCTACACCTTC. Its translation is CASSQEVGAYGYTF.

This chain links TRBV5-1 with TRBJ2-5, with 8 bases fitting TRBD2. V lost 3 bases, J lost 4 bases, and 5 bases stayed unmatched. The length of the CDR3 is 14 residues. Germline V lookup: CDR1 SGHRS, CDR2 YFSETQ. The CDR3 nucleotides read TGCGCCAGCAGCTCAGCGGGAGTCGGAGAGACCCAGTACTTC. Translated: CASSSAGVGETQYF.

The chain recombines TRBV7-9 with TRBJ2-1; D call uncertain. Germline CDR1 SEHNR, CDR2 FQNEAQ (reference sequence). Trimming took off 1 base at V and 3 bases at J, with 7 bases between the two ends. This CDR3 is 14 amino acids long. CDR3 bases: TGTGCCAGCAGCTTAGGGAGTAGCTACAATGAGCAGTTCTTC. Protein product: CASSLGSSYNEQFF.

This chain links TRBV4-2 with TRBJ2-5; D unclear. The V end was cut by 4 bases, the J end by 5 bases, with 23 bases between. This CDR3 comprises 17 residues. Germline V gene sequence: CDR1 LGHNA, CDR2 YNFKEQ. CDR3 loop: CASSLTLTSPRWETQYF. The CDR3 DNA follows: TGTGCCAGCAGCCTAACGCTTACGAGCCCTAGGTGGGAGACCCAGTACTTC.

The chain employs TRBV6-6 and TRBJ2-7, with a tentative D call TRBD1 (5 bases). The V and J ends lost 2 bases and 3 bases respectively, with 8 bases between them. This CDR3 spans 13 amino acids. Germline V lookup: CDR1 MNHNY, CDR2 SVGAGI (reference sequence). CDR3 nucleotide sequence: TGTGCCAGCAGTTACACGCAGGGCTACGAGCAGTACTTC. Its protein is CASSYTQGYEQYF.

V usage is TRBV5-6 and J usage is TRBJ1-6; 8 bases agree with TRBD1. Germline lookup yields CDR1 SGHDT and CDR2 YYEEEE. This CDR3 is built from 14 residues. V trimming: 4 bases; J trimming: 10 bases; junction bases outside the gene matches: 7. Here the CDR3 DNA reads TGTGCCAGCAGCCCCGGACAGGGTGTCTCACCCCTCCACTTT. Protein: CASSPGQGVSPLHF.

This chain joins TRBV18 and TRBJ1-4, with TRBD1 matching 10 bases. From germline, CDR1 is KGHSH and CDR2 LQKENI. V lost 4 bases, J lost 1 base, and 12 bases stayed unmatched. The CDR3 contains 19 residues. CDR3 nucleotide sequence: TGTGCCAGCTCACTCCGGGACAGGGGAATGGTTGGAACTAATGAAAAACTGTTTTTT. Translated, it gives CASSLRDRGMVGTNEKLFF.

DNA for the CDR3: TGTGCCAGCTCACTAGGACAGGAGAACACTGAAGCTTTCTTT. Translating it yields CASSLGQENTEAFF. The chain combines TRBV18 with TRBJ1-1; 7 nucleotides agree with TRBD1. Trimming took 4 bases from V and 1 from J; bases not matched to a gene: 3. The CDR3 covers 14 residues. Germline V gene lookup returns CDR1 KGHSH and CDR2 LQKENI.

The V and J genes are TRBV11-1 and TRBJ2-3; D is possibly TRBD2 (5 bases). The V and J ends lost 0 bases and 6 bases respectively, with 10 bases between them. Germline V gives CDR1 SGHAT, CDR2 FQDESV (reference sequence). This CDR3 spans 14 amino acids. CDR3 nucleotides: TGTGCCAGCAGCTTAGCGCCAGCGGTCGATACGCAGTATTTT. Translating it yields CASSLAPAVDTQYF.

The rearrangement joins TRBV3-1 (or the pseudogene TRBV3-2) to TRBJ2-1, with 7 nucleotides matching TRBD1. Germline lookup yields CDR1 LGHDT and CDR2 YNNKEL (reference sequence). Trimming at V came to 2 bases and at J to 0 bases, leaving 10 bases not matched to a gene. The CDR3 length is 18 residues. For the CDR3, the DNA is TGTGCCAGCAGCCAACCCCCCGCCGGGACAGACTCCTACAATGAGCAGTTCTTC. Amino acids: CASSQPPAGTDSYNEQFF.

The gene calls are TRBV27 and TRBJ2-5; 9 nucleotides agree with TRBD2. The germline V gene has CDR1 MNHEY and CDR2 SMNVEV (reference sequence). V lost 4 bases, J lost 5 bases, and 8 bases stayed unmatched. The CDR3 is 15 residues long. DNA for the CDR3: TGTGCCAGCAGTTCCCTCTTAGGACTAGCGGAGACCCAGTACTTC. It codes for CASSSLLGLAETQYF.

Here the CDR3 DNA reads TGTGCCAGCAGGCCAACAGGGGATGCTGGAAACACCATATATTTT. Protein: CASRPTGDAGNTIYF. The J gene is TRBJ1-3, the V gene TRBV27, with TRBD1 matching 7 bases. Germline CDR1 reads MNHEY; CDR2 reads SMNVEV (reference sequence). This CDR3 spans 15 amino acids. The V and J ends lost 6 bases and 2 bases, in that order; junction bases with no gene match: 7.

The chain links TRBV15 to TRBJ2-7; perhaps TRBD2 as D (5 bases). V lost 0 bases and J 0 bases, leaving 15 bases between the germline ends. Germline V gives CDR1 LNHNV, CDR2 YYDKDF (reference sequence). CDR3 length: 17 amino acids. The CDR3 spells CATSRDGGPRSSYEQYF. For the CDR3, the DNA is TGTGCCACCAGCAGAGATGGCGGGCCGAGAAGCTCCTACGAGCAGTACTTC.

The chain has TRBV6-2 or TRBV6-3 and TRBJ2-7; 13 nucleotides align to TRBD2. After removal of 6 bases from V and 2 bases from J, the junction contained 10 bases not matched to a gene. Germline CDR1 is MNHEY and CDR2 is SVGEGT. This CDR3 has 17 residues. CDR3 nucleotides: TGTGCCAGCAGCTTCGGACTAGCGGGAGTGTCCCCCTACGAGCAGTACTTC. It codes for CASSFGLAGVSPYEQYF.

V usage is TRBV18 and J usage is TRBJ2-1; TRBD2 matches 8 bases. This CDR3 comprises 15 residues. In germline, CDR1 is KGHSH, CDR2 LQKENI. The trim removed 6 bases at V and 3 bases at J, leaving 7 bases unmatched. The CDR3 here is CASSRTSPFYNEQFF. In nucleotides, the CDR3 is TGTGCCAGCTCGCGGACTAGCCCCTTCTACAATGAGCAGTTCTTC.

J is TRBJ1-1 and V is TRBV19; 7 bases match TRBD1. The CDR3 covers 13 residues. The V segment lost 6 bases and the J segment 3 bases; nucleotides outside the gene matches: 4. The germline V gene encodes CDR1 LNHDA and CDR2 SQIVND (reference sequence). CDR3 coding DNA: TGTGCCAGTAGAATCACAGGGGACACTGAAGCTTTCTTT. Translating it yields CASRITGDTEAFF.

The rearrangement joins TRBV7-2 to TRBJ1-5; the D is unclear. V lost 3 bases and J lost 4, with 13 bases in between. The CDR3 runs 15 residues. CDR1 SGHTA and CDR2 FQGNSA come from the germline V gene. The CDR3 nucleotides read TGTGCCAGCAGCTTTTACGGCGAGGCTAATCAGCCCCAGCATTTT. The encoded protein is CASSFYGEANQPQHF. The full variable domain, with the rest looked up from reference TRBV7-2 and TRBJ1-5, is GAGVSQSPSNKVTEKGKDVELRCDPISGHTALYWYRQSLGQGLEFLIYFQGNSAPDKSGLPSDRFSAERTGGSVSTLTIQRTQQEDSAVYLCASSFYGEANQPQHFGDGTRLSIL.

The chain joins TRBV10-3 to TRBJ2-4, with TRBD2 matching 11 bases. V shed 4 bases, J shed 0 bases, and the junction held 8 bases outside the gene matches. This CDR3 comprises 18 residues. Germline loops: CDR1 ENHRY, CDR2 SYGVKD. The CDR3 here is CAISGGSSGGEAKNIQYF. The CDR3 DNA follows: TGTGCCATCAGTGGTGGGAGTAGCGGGGGGGAAGCCAAAAACATTCAGTACTTC.

This clone was picked up one time. This sequence joins TRBV27 and TRBJ2-1; 8 bases are shared with TRBD1. The CDR3 is 15 residues long. Germline CDR1 MNHEY, CDR2 SMNVEV (reference sequence). Losses at the gene ends were 6 bases for V and 3 bases for J; bases not matched to a gene: 7. This CDR3 is CASSYDRGVYNEQFF. The CDR3, as DNA: TGTGCCAGCAGCTACGACAGGGGAGTCTACAATGAGCAGTTCTTC.

V usage is TRBV10-3 and J usage is TRBJ1-2, with D unresolved. The CDR3 is 14 residues long. Per the germline V gene, CDR1 is ENHRY and CDR2 is SYGVKD. Trimming removed 4 bases from V and 2 bases from J, with 11 bases in between. CDR3 nucleotide sequence: TGTGCCATCAGTGCCGGGAAAATCAACTATGGCTACACCTTC. Translated: CAISAGKINYGYTF.